This T cell receptor (beta chain) came from a study of beta chain features in type 1 diabetes. Overall study findings and caveats: Naive, central memory and Treg TCRB repertoires appeared more alike in patients than in healthy donors. There were fewer insertions and more deletions at the VDJ junctions of type 1 diabetes patients.

Expressed TCRB transcripts were sequenced because the entire RNA isolate underwent reverse transcription. Naive, central memory and regulatory T cell samples averaged around 3.5 million immunoSEQ reads each. The protocol was immunoSEQ multiplex PCR, while the TCRdb copy is restricted to in-frame clones and leaves out a portion. Of 250,000 or so clones detected, approximately 70% appear once; the ten largest clones hold about 0.051%. Notes on this clone: The target antigen is unknown.

The CDR3 has 12 residues. In germline, CDR1 is SGHTA, CDR2 FQGNSA. V was shortened by 3 bases and J by 6 bases, with 5 bases between the two germline ends. The specimen sequenced was naive CD4+ T cells from blood. This chain links TRBV7-2 with TRBJ2-2, with a possible D match to TRBD1 (5 bases). This TCR was recovered from a man in his thirties or forties in good health. The CDR3 loop reads CASSLTAGELFF. The CDR3 DNA reads as TGTGCCAGCAGCTTGACAGCCGGGGAGCTGTTTTTT.